A single sample gave rise to the 29 T cell receptor beta chains below, sequenced in a study of blood T cells in healthy people across ages. A second about 6 to 12 cycle PCR used barcoded and J-beta primers. TCRdb reanalysed the 5' RACE reads using MiXCR and keeps one entry per CDR3 protein. The table lists about 1.5 million distinct CDR3 sequences, 42% of them singletons. Sample: blood. Receptors originate from a woman aged 18-30 years in good health.

This chain joins TRBV7-6 and TRBJ2-1, with D uncertain. The DNA end is more similar to TRBJ2-7, so the J call may be wrong. Per germline, CDR1 SGHVS and CDR2 FNYEAQ. This CDR3 region has 17 residues. CDR3: CASSLALAASSYNEQYF. CDR3 DNA: TGTGCCAGCAGCTTAGCGTTAGCTGCGAGCTCCTACAATGAGCAGTACTTC.

This chain links TRBV12-3 or TRBV12-4 with TRBJ1-5; D might be TRBD1 (6 bases). V was cut by 8 bases and J by 7 bases, with 18 bases left in between. The CDR3 consists of 14 residues. In DNA form, the CDR3 reads TGTGCCAGCCTCGGGCAGGGACAAAGCCAGCCCCAGCATTTT. Its translation: CASLGQGQSQPQHF.

This clonotype appeared once. V usage is TRBV20-1 and J usage is TRBJ2-7; 8 nucleotides match TRBD2. Trimming took 6 bases from V and 2 from J; bases not matched to a gene: 12. CDR1 DFQATT and CDR2 SNEGSKA come from the germline V gene (reference sequence). The CDR3 contains 15 residues. CDR3 loop: CSATPTSASAYEQYF. In DNA, the CDR3 is TGCAGTGCAACCCCGACTAGCGCAAGCGCCTACGAGCAGTACTTC.

The chain carries TRBV4-1 and TRBJ1-4, with a tentative D call TRBD1 (6 bases). V lost 6 bases to trimming and J lost 3 bases, with 14 bases between them. The CDR3 has 15 residues. The germline V gene encodes CDR1 MGHRA and CDR2 YSYEKL. The DNA of the CDR3 is TGCGCCAGCAGGCTGGGGTGGGGGCCTAATGAAAAACTGTTTTTT. It specifies CASRLGWGPNEKLFF.

This chain joins TRBV11-2 and TRBJ1-2, with D unclear. Germline V gives CDR1 SGHAT, CDR2 FQNNGV. Trimming left V 8 bases short and J 4 bases short, with 11 bases between. CDR3 length: 12 amino acids. CDR3 in DNA: TGTGCCAGCTCCGGCGCGGGCTATGGCTACACCTTC. This codes for CASSGAGYGYTF.

This clonotype was seen a few times. This chain connects TRBV6-6 to TRBJ2-1; 10 nucleotides line up with TRBD1. The CDR3 consists of 16 residues. The junction had 7 bases not matched to a gene; V was cut back by 3 bases and J by 5 bases. Germline V gene sequence: CDR1 MNHNY, CDR2 SVGAGI (reference sequence). The DNA for the CDR3 is TGTGCCAGCAGTTATCTTTGGACAGGGGGACACAATGAGCAGTTCTTC. Its translation is CASSYLWTGGHNEQFF.

This clonotype was seen only a few times. The CDR3 bases are TGTGCCAGCAGTCGGGGACAGACCACAGATACGCAGTATTTT. Translating it yields CASSRGQTTDTQYF. The chain uses TRBV12-3 or TRBV12-4 and TRBJ2-3; 7 bases fit TRBD1. CDR3 length equals 14 residues. V was pared by 5 bases and J by 2 bases, with 4 bases of the junction left unmatched.

The chain links TRBV11-2 to TRBJ1-1; 8 nucleotides agree with TRBD1. From germline, CDR1 is SGHAT and CDR2 FQNNGV. The CDR3 runs to 14 residues. J gave up 4 bases and V 1 base, and 2 bases lay outside the gene matches. CDR3 protein: CASSLARGLTEAFF. The CDR3 coding sequence is TGTGCCAGCAGCTTAGCCAGGGGGCTCACTGAAGCTTTCTTT.

This clonotype has just a few counts. The chain combines TRBV28 with TRBJ2-4; 10 bases match TRBD2. Trimming cost V 5 bases and J 13 bases; bases outside gene matches: 32. The V gene's germline CDR1 is MDHEN and CDR2 SYDVKM. This CDR3 has 21 amino acids. The CDR3 DNA reads as TGTGCCAGCAGTCCCCAGTTGAGGGGGCAACATGCTAGCGGGAGCAACGATGAGCAGTACTTC. Encoded protein: CASSPQLRGQHASGSNDEQYF.

The chain links TRBV29-1 to TRBJ2-1; 8 bases map to TRBD2. Germline-derived CDR1 and CDR2 are SQVTM and ANQGSEA. The CDR3 sequence is 16 residues long. V shed 0 bases, J shed 1 base, and the junction held 5 bases outside the gene matches. The CDR3 DNA follows: TGCAGCGTTGAAGACCCGACTAGCGTTTCCTACAATGAGCAGTTCTTC. Translating it yields CSVEDPTSVSYNEQFF.

This rearrangement joins TRBV29-1 to TRBJ2-3; 9 bases match TRBD2. The CDR3 sequence is 17 residues long. The J segment lost 2 bases and the V segment lost 5 bases, leaving 14 bases of the junction unmatched. The germline V gene encodes CDR1 SQVTM and CDR2 ANQGSEA. The CDR3 sequence is CSVRGRSSGSPTDTQYF. The CDR3 DNA sequence: TGCAGCGTTCGGGGGAGGAGTAGCGGGAGTCCCACAGATACGCAGTATTTT.

The rearrangement joins TRBV29-1 to TRBJ1-3, with D possibly being TRBD1 (5 bases). Trimming stripped 8 bases from V and 2 bases from J, with 13 bases between. Germline lookup yields CDR1 SQVTM and CDR2 ANQGSEA. The CDR3 loop spans 13 amino acids. The CDR3 DNA reads TGCAGCTGTACCCGGGGGACTGGAAACACCATATATTTT. It yields the protein CSCTRGTGNTIYF.

The chain links TRBV15 to TRBJ1-5; the D is unclear. The V and J ends lost 0 bases and 2 bases respectively, with 8 bases between them. From germline, CDR1 is LNHNV and CDR2 YYDKDF (reference sequence). The CDR3 runs to 15 residues. The DNA for the CDR3 is TGTGCCACCAGCAGAGAAGTGGATGGCAATCAGCCCCAGCATTTT. Translation: CATSREVDGNQPQHF.

V is TRBV7-9 and J is TRBJ1-2; TRBD1 aligns across 10 bases. V trimming: 3 bases; J trimming: 2 bases; junction bases outside the gene matches: 6. The CDR3 loop spans 16 amino acids. Germline V gene data show CDR1 as SEHNR and CDR2 as FQNEAQ (reference sequence). The CDR3 DNA is TGTGCCAGCAGCTTGGACCCGGGACAGGGGAACTATGGCTACACCTTC. This translates into CASSLDPGQGNYGYTF.

The rearrangement joins TRBV9 to TRBJ2-4; D not certain. The J call may be faulty, since TRBJ2-7 better matches the DNA end. There are 15 residues in the CDR3. CDR1 and CDR2 (germline): SGDLS, YYNGEE. The CDR3 DNA sequence: TGTGCCAGCAGCGTATCTCCGGCCGCCACCTACGAGCAGTACTTC. This encodes CASSVSPAATYEQYF.

This chain's CDR3 is CASSLVTSGSISYEQYF. DNA for the CDR3: TGTGCCAGCAGCTTAGTTACTAGCGGGAGTATTTCCTACGAGCAGTACTTC. The chain links TRBV7-2 to TRBJ2-7; 11 bases align to TRBD2. CDR1 and CDR2 (germline): SGHTA, FQGNSA. CDR3 size: 17 residues. V lost 1 base to trimming and J lost 1 base; unmatched junction nucleotides: 6.

This clonotype was seen just once. The chain couples TRBV28 to TRBJ2-1, with 9 bases matching TRBD2. Germline V gene sequence: CDR1 MDHEN, CDR2 SYDVKM. This CDR3 has 17 residues. Unmatched junction bases numbered 9, after V lost 5 bases and J lost 1 base. This CDR3 is CASSPLAGRWSYNEQFF. The CDR3 DNA reads as TGTGCCAGCAGTCCCCTAGCGGGAAGGTGGTCCTACAATGAGCAGTTCTTC. The complete variable domain, with remaining parts taken from reference TRBV28 and TRBJ2-1, reads DVKVTQSSRYLVKRTGEKVFLECVQDMDHENMFWYRQDPGLGLRLIYFSYDVKMKEKGDIPEGYSVSREKKERFSLILESASTNQTSMYLCASSPLAGRWSYNEQFFGPGTRLTVL.

In this sample, this clonotype turned up a few times. CDR3 coding DNA: TGCAGCGTTGACGCGGGAAGACCCTACGAGCAGTACTTC. Translation gives CSVDAGRPYEQYF. The V and J genes are TRBV29-1 and TRBJ2-7, with D possibly matching TRBD2 (6 bases). The germline V gene has CDR1 SQVTM and CDR2 ANQGSEA. This CDR3 contains 13 residues. Trimming left V 3 bases short and J 2 bases short, with 11 bases between.

V gene TRBV21-1 combines with J gene TRBJ2-1; TRBD1, the table's D call, lacks a check against the DNA. TRBV21-1 constitutes a pseudogene. The CDR3 has 19 amino acids. The CDR3 DNA reads as TGTGCCAGCAGCAAAGTTATGGGACAGCGAAAAAGCTCCTACAATGAGCAGTTCTTC. Protein sequence: CASSKVMGQRKSSYNEQFF.

The chain recombines TRBV20-1 with TRBJ1-1; D is undetermined. The germline gives CDR1 DFQATT, CDR2 SNEGSKA (reference sequence). V dropped 2 bases and J dropped 1 base, with 5 bases sitting between them. The CDR3 consists of 12 residues. As DNA, the CDR3 is TGCAGTGCTAGACGGGAGAACACTGAAGCTTTCTTT. Residues: CSARRENTEAFF.

This chain connects TRBV9 to TRBJ2-3; TRBD2 agrees at 11 bases. The CDR3 has 14 amino acids. V was pared by 3 bases and J by 6 bases, with 3 bases of the junction left unmatched. Germline CDR1 is SGDLS and CDR2 is YYNGEE. The CDR3 DNA reads TGTGCCAGCAGCGCCGGGACTAGCGGTGATACGCAGTATTTT. It is translated as CASSAGTSGDTQYF.

This clonotype was detected once. The chain recombines TRBV6-1 with TRBJ1-3; D may be TRBD1 (6 bases). V lost 7 bases, J lost 0 bases, and 16 bases lay in between. Germline V CDR1 and CDR2: MNHNS, SASEGT. The CDR3 runs to 16 residues. The CDR3 bases are TGTGCCAGCAACTCGCGGGACACCTTCTCTGGAAACACCATATATTTT. Translation gives CASNSRDTFSGNTIYF.

This clonotype has ten or more counts. The rearrangement joins TRBV5-1 to TRBJ2-7, with TRBD1 identical over 9 bases. Germline loops: CDR1 SGHRS, CDR2 YFSETQ. This CDR3 contains 16 residues. J gave up 2 bases and V 3 bases, and 9 bases lay outside the gene matches. The CDR3 DNA follows: TGCGCCAGCAGCTCCGAAAAACAGGGGGCAGCCTACGAGCAGTACTTC. It specifies CASSSEKQGAAYEQYF.

V usage is TRBV6-2 or TRBV6-3 and J usage is TRBJ2-1, with unresolved D. The CDR3 runs 13 residues. V gave up 5 bases and J gave up 10 bases, with 15 bases separating them. Germline V gene sequence: CDR1 MNHEY, CDR2 SVGEGT. The CDR3 here is CASSRTVSYEQFF. In DNA, the CDR3 is TGTGCCAGCAGTAGGACCGTATCCTACGAGCAGTTCTTC.

The genes are TRBV4-2 and TRBJ2-7; 11 positions match TRBD1. Trimming removed 0 bases from V and 3 bases from J; junction bases left unmatched: 4. This CDR3 is 16 amino acids long. The germline CDR1 and CDR2 sequences are LGHNA and YNFKEQ. CDR3 in DNA: TGTGCCAGCAGCCAAGAGTCAGGGACAGGGGGCTACGAGCAGTACTTC. Protein product: CASSQESGTGGYEQYF.

The rearrangement links TRBV6-6 to TRBJ2-1, with a tentative D call TRBD1 (5 bases). Germline loops: CDR1 MNHNY, CDR2 SVGAGI (reference sequence). The CDR3 contains 15 residues. V lost 6 bases to trimming and J lost 2 bases, with 14 bases between them. In nucleotides, the CDR3 is TGTGCCAGCAGGCCCTCCCGGACACCCTACAATGAGCAGTTCTTC. Its protein is CASRPSRTPYNEQFF.

The chain uses TRBV9 and TRBJ1-4; D perhaps matches TRBD1 (5 bases). The ends were cut back, 0 bases at V and 7 bases at J, with 13 bases in the middle. The CDR3 has 15 residues. CDR1 and CDR2 (germline): SGDLS, YYNGEE. In nucleotides, the CDR3 is TGTGCCAGCAGCGTAGTATCCAGGGTTAGTGAAAAACTGTTTTTT. Residues: CASSVVSRVSEKLFF.

This chain connects TRBV11-2 to TRBJ1-4, with 9 bases that match TRBD1. The CDR3 totals 16 residues. Trimming took 5 bases from V and 7 from J; bases not matched to a gene: 11. The V gene's germline CDR1 is SGHAT and CDR2 FQNNGV. Here the CDR3 DNA reads TGTGCCAGCAGCCCTAATCCGGGACAGGGTGTTGAAAAACTGTTTTTT. Translated, it gives CASSPNPGQGVEKLFF. The whole variable domain, remainder taken from reference TRBV11-2 and TRBJ1-4, is EAGVAQSPRYKIIEKRQSVAFWCNPISGHATLYWYQQILGQGPKLLIQFQNNGVVDDSQLPKDRFSAERLKGVDSTLKIQPAKLEDSAVYLCASSPNPGQGVEKLFFGSGTQLSVL.

This clonotype was observed a few times. This chain uses TRBV3-1 with TRBJ2-1; weak D call: TRBD1 (6 bases). CDR1 LGHDT and CDR2 YNNKEL come from the germline V gene (reference sequence). The CDR3 is made up of 15 amino acids. Deletions cut 1 base from V and 5 bases from J, with 12 bases between. Here the CDR3 reads CASSQGYRENNEQFF. The CDR3 region has the DNA TGTGCCAGCAGCCAAGGTTACAGGGAAAACAATGAGCAGTTCTTC.